This passage covers 31 T cell receptor beta chains from one sample sequenced in a study of T-cell reconstitution after alpha-beta-depleted transplantation in children. Unique molecular identifiers were incorporated when the TCRbeta library was constructed. From the PCR reads, TCRdb called clonotypes with MiXCR, one entry per CDR3 protein. The sample has hundreds of thousands of distinct CDR3 sequences, roughly 8% seen once. The specimen was PBMCs, mostly from graft donor cells, collected 180 days after TCRalphabeta/CD19-depleted stem cell transplant. The receptors originated from a male patient under 18 who had a stem cell transplant for acute lymphoblastic leukemia, so the T cells may come from the graft donor.

This clonotype was detected many times. This rearrangement joins TRBV20-1 to TRBJ1-1; 7 bases are shared with TRBD1. The CDR3 loop spans 15 amino acids. Losses at the gene ends were 0 bases for V and 3 bases for J; bases not matched to a gene: 7. The germline CDR1 and CDR2 sequences are DFQATT and SNEGSKA (reference sequence). The DNA for the CDR3 is TGCAGTGCTAGAGATAAGGGGGCTGCTTACACTGAAGCTTTCTTT. Translation: CSARDKGAAYTEAFF.

The table lists this clonotype with many counts. V is TRBV9 and J is TRBJ2-2, with TRBD1 matching over 9 bases. Trimming removed 0 bases from V and 4 bases from J; junction bases left unmatched: 4. The CDR3 length is 16 residues. The germline CDR1 and CDR2 sequences are SGDLS and YYNGEE. The DNA for the CDR3 is TGTGCCAGCAGCGTAGAGGGACAGGGAGGCACCGGGGAGCTGTTTTTT. Its translation is CASSVEGQGGTGELFF.

This clonotype was seen a handful of times. The V and J genes are TRBV6-5 and TRBJ2-7; TRBD2 matches at 8 bases. Germline CDR1 reads MNHEY; CDR2 reads SVGAGI. The V and J ends lost 0 bases and 2 bases, in that order; junction bases with no gene match: 6. The length of the CDR3 is 16 residues. The CDR3: CASSYSKGSGTYEQYF. The CDR3, as DNA: TGTGCCAGCAGTTACTCTAAAGGTAGCGGGACCTACGAGCAGTACTTC.

This clonotype appeared many times. This chain uses TRBV6-1 with TRBJ2-7; 7 bases agree with TRBD1. V lost 4 bases and J lost 3; bases outside the gene matches: 3. There are 13 residues in the CDR3. Germline V gives CDR1 MNHNS, CDR2 SASEGT. This CDR3 reads CASSARDSYEQYF. CDR3 DNA: TGTGCCAGCAGTGCCCGGGACAGCTACGAGCAGTACTTC.

The chain carries TRBV5-5 and TRBJ2-7; 7 bases are a match to TRBD2. The CDR3 length is 15 residues. Germline V gene lookup returns CDR1 SGHKS and CDR2 YYEKEE (reference sequence). With V trimmed by 4 bases and J by 3 bases, 10 bases remained unmatched. CDR3: CASSPGLPGGYEQYF. DNA of the CDR3: TGTGCCAGCAGCCCTGGACTACCGGGGGGCTACGAGCAGTACTTC.

Concerning this clonotype: Just one base apart from a much larger clone, this may be a read error. V gene TRBV25-1 combines with J gene TRBJ1-5, with a weak D call TRBD1 (6 bases). Trimming cost V 6 bases and J 3 bases, with 12 bases left between them. CDR1 is MGHDK, CDR2 SYGVNS, per germline. The CDR3 loop spans 14 amino acids. The CDR3 nucleotides read TGTGCCAGCAGCAGGGGAGGGCACAATCAGCCCCAGCATTTT. The encoded protein is CASSRGGHNQPQHF.

This clonotype was seen at least ten times. The chain employs TRBV5-1 and TRBJ2-1, with 8 bases matching TRBD2. The trim removed 5 bases at V and 7 bases at J, leaving 14 bases unmatched. This CDR3 region has 16 residues. Germline V lookup: CDR1 SGHRS, CDR2 YFSETQ. This CDR3 is CASSPYTGTRLNEQFF. CDR3 DNA: TGCGCCAGCAGTCCGTACACCGGGACTAGGCTAAATGAGCAGTTCTTC.

Many counts were recorded for this clonotype. V is TRBV12-3 or TRBV12-4 and J is TRBJ2-7, with TRBD1 matching over 9 bases. J was trimmed by 3 bases and V by 4 bases; bases with no gene match: 4. This CDR3 comprises 14 residues. CDR3 nucleotide sequence: TGTGCCAGCAGTTCCACGGGACAGGGCTACGAGCAGTACTTC. This sequence encodes CASSSTGQGYEQYF.

This clonotype was recorded at least ten times. The V call is TRBV28, the J call TRBJ2-5, with 7 positions matching TRBD2. The V gene's germline CDR1 is MDHEN and CDR2 SYDVKM. This CDR3 has 16 amino acids. With V trimmed by 4 bases and J by 5 bases, 13 bases remained unmatched. As DNA, the CDR3 is TGTGCCAGCAGTTCCGCCCCGGGACTACCAAGGGAGACCCAGTACTTC. This codes for CASSSAPGLPRETQYF.

This clonotype was seen repeatedly, ten times or more. CDR3 region: CSARDPGKRDQPQHF. The CDR3 DNA is TGCAGTGCTAGAGATCCGGGCAAGAGGGATCAGCCCCAGCATTTT. The chain employs TRBV20-1 and TRBJ1-5; D is uncertain. Germline V gives CDR1 DFQATT, CDR2 SNEGSKA (reference sequence). Trimming pared 0 bases from V and 5 bases from J, leaving 14 bases between. The CDR3 contains 15 residues.

This clonotype has at least ten counts. The chain is built from TRBV7-2 and TRBJ2-5; 11 nucleotides align to TRBD2. Germline V gene data show CDR1 as SGHTA and CDR2 as FQGNSA. Trimming removed 0 bases from V and 5 bases from J; junction bases left unmatched: 2. CDR3 size: 15 residues. The CDR3 DNA sequence: TGTGCCAGCAGCTTAGCTAGCGGGGGGGCGGAGACCCAGTACTTC. Amino acid sequence: CASSLASGGAETQYF.

This clonotype was seen at least ten times. The gene calls are TRBV7-9 and TRBJ1-2, with a weak D call TRBD1 (5 bases). CDR1 is SEHNR, CDR2 FQNEAQ, per germline (reference sequence). The CDR3 spans 18 residues. Trimming took off 2 bases at V and 0 bases at J, with 19 bases between the two ends. DNA of the CDR3: TGTGCCAGCAGCTTAACCGCCGGACAAAAAGACGCTAACTATGGCTACACCTTC. This codes for CASSLTAGQKDANYGYTF.

This clonotype was observed many times. The CDR3 loop reads CASSQREKYEQYF. CDR3 sequence (DNA): TGTGCCAGCAGCCAGCGGGAGAAGTACGAGCAGTACTTC. The J gene is TRBJ2-7, the V gene TRBV3-1, with 7 bases lining up with TRBD2. The V segment lost 3 bases and the J segment 4 bases; nucleotides outside the gene matches: 3. The germline gives CDR1 LGHDT, CDR2 YNNKEL (reference sequence). The CDR3 loop spans 13 amino acids.

This clonotype was recorded at least ten times. The chain couples TRBV20-1 to TRBJ1-1; D not certain. Germline V gene lookup returns CDR1 DFQATT and CDR2 SNEGSKA (reference sequence). The CDR3 loop spans 15 amino acids. Trimming left V 3 bases short and J 0 bases short, with 14 bases between. This CDR3 is CSARNSDRLNTEAFF. The CDR3 DNA reads as TGCAGTGCTAGGAACAGCGATCGACTGAACACTGAAGCTTTCTTT.

In this sample, this clonotype turned up many times. The CDR3 nucleotides read TGCAGTGCCCACCGGGACAGGACCTACGAGCAGTACTTC. This gives the protein CSAHRDRTYEQYF. This chain joins TRBV20-1 and TRBJ2-7; 8 bases agree with TRBD1. Trimming took 6 bases from V and 2 from J; bases not matched to a gene: 6. Germline V gene data show CDR1 as DFQATT and CDR2 as SNEGSKA (reference sequence). The CDR3 consists of 13 residues.

This clonotype was counted ten times or more. V and J are TRBV7-9 and TRBJ2-5; 10 nucleotides match TRBD1. This CDR3 has 14 amino acids. V lost 5 bases to trimming and J lost 7 bases; unmatched junction nucleotides: 7. Germline assignment: CDR1 SEHNR and CDR2 FQNEAQ (reference sequence). This chain's CDR3 is CASSMTGGGGTQYF. CDR3 nucleotide sequence: TGTGCCAGCAGCATGACAGGGGGCGGCGGGACCCAGTACTTC.

This clonotype has at least ten counts. The CDR3 coding sequence is TGTGCCAGCAAGCGGGGGGGGTACACCGGGGAGCTGTTTTTT. Protein: CASKRGGYTGELFF. This chain connects TRBV9 to TRBJ2-2; 10 nucleotides match TRBD2. The CDR3 runs to 14 residues. The germline gives CDR1 SGDLS, CDR2 YYNGEE. Trimming removed 6 bases from V and 3 bases from J; junction bases left unmatched: 2.

The table lists this clonotype with a few counts. The rearrangement uses TRBV9 and TRBJ2-5, with a weak D call TRBD2 (5 bases). Trimming left V 2 bases short and J 4 bases short, with 12 bases between. The CDR3 is 14 residues long. CDR1 is SGDLS, CDR2 YYNGEE, per germline. The CDR3 DNA sequence: TGTGCCAGCAGCGTCGGGGTTGTGGGAGAGACCCAGTACTTC. This sequence encodes CASSVGVVGETQYF.

This clonotype was observed at least ten times. The V and J genes are TRBV5-6 and TRBJ1-2; TRBD1 matches at 8 bases. Germline loops: CDR1 SGHDT, CDR2 YYEEEE. The CDR3 runs 11 residues. V lost 4 bases and J lost 14; bases outside the gene matches: 7. This CDR3 reads CASSLGDRRTF. The CDR3, as DNA: TGTGCCAGCAGCCTAGGGGACAGGCGGACCTTC.

This clonotype showed up many times. The genes are TRBV20-1 and TRBJ2-5; the D gene is possibly TRBD1 (7 bases). Germline V gives CDR1 DFQATT, CDR2 SNEGSKA (reference sequence). V was cut by 4 bases and J by 7 bases, with 13 bases left in between. This CDR3 region has 12 residues. The CDR3 region has the DNA TGCAGTGCTAAAGGCAGGGGGGCGACCCAGTACTTC. It yields the protein CSAKGRGATQYF.

This clonotype was found a few times. The chain employs TRBV24-1 and TRBJ1-5; the D is unclear. The V end was cut by 8 bases, the J end by 8 bases, with 24 bases between. This CDR3 has 16 residues. The V gene's germline CDR1 is KGHDR and CDR2 SFDVKD. In DNA form, the CDR3 reads TGTGCCACCAACTCCGGGGAAAACATTGTTCAGGAGCCCCAGCATTTT. This encodes CATNSGENIVQEPQHF.

Many counts were recorded for this clonotype. The junction differs from germline at one of its ends, possibly a read error. This sequence joins TRBV5-7 and TRBJ1-6; 9 nucleotides agree with TRBD1. TRBV5-7 is noted as an ORF with a role that remains uncertain. The CDR3 totals 20 residues. CDR3 nucleotides: TGTGCCAGCAGCACACGGACAGGGGACTTCCTCCCTTCCTTTAATTCACCCCTCCACTTT. As protein: CASSTRTGDFLPSFNSPLHF.

Here the CDR3 reads CSARVPSSGRIDEQYF. The CDR3 DNA reads as TGCAGTGCTAGAGTCCCCAGTAGCGGGAGGATCGACGAGCAGTACTTC. This chain connects TRBV20-1 to TRBJ2-7; TRBD2 matches at 10 bases. Per the germline V gene, CDR1 is DFQATT and CDR2 is SNEGSKA (reference sequence). Trimming cost V 1 base and J 5 bases; bases outside gene matches: 11. The CDR3 extends over 16 amino acids.

This clonotype showed up many times. This chain uses TRBV6-5 with TRBJ2-2; 12 positions agree with TRBD2. Germline lookup yields CDR1 MNHEY and CDR2 SVGAGI. The length of the CDR3 is 18 residues. V shed 1 base and J 5 bases; nucleotides not matched to a gene: 8. CDR3 residues: CASSYFPSGGAKTGELFF. CDR3 coding DNA: TGTGCCAGCAGTTACTTTCCTAGCGGGGGGGCCAAAACCGGGGAGCTGTTTTTT.

Details on this clonotype: A read error is possible here, since a much larger clone lies one base away. The genes are TRBV4-1 and TRBJ1-2; 7 bases align to TRBD1. CDR1 and CDR2 (germline): MGHRA, YSYEKL. CDR3 size: 15 residues. The CDR3 DNA reads as TGCGCCAGCAGGCTTTACAGGGGATCCAACTATGGCTACACCTTT. Translating gives CASRLYRGSNYGYTF.

This clonotype was counted only a few times. This chain links TRBV7-6 with TRBJ1-6; 7 positions match TRBD1. CDR1 is SGHVS, CDR2 FNYEAQ, per germline. The V and J ends lost 8 bases and 7 bases, in that order; junction bases with no gene match: 5. This CDR3 has 13 residues. The DNA of the CDR3 is TGTGCCAGCCGGACAGGCTCAAATTCACCCCTCCACTTT. Translated: CASRTGSNSPLHF.

In this sample, this clonotype turned up many times. The chain employs TRBV7-9 and TRBJ2-2; TRBD1 or TRBD2 may be the D gene (5 bases each). CDR3 length: 16 amino acids. Germline V gene lookup returns CDR1 SEHNR and CDR2 FQNEAQ (reference sequence). The V and J ends lost 3 bases and 4 bases respectively, with 15 bases between them. The CDR3 bases are TGTGCCAGCAGCTTCCTTCCCTCCGGGGCCACCGGGGAGCTGTTTTTT. Its translation: CASSFLPSGATGELFF. Looking up the rest from reference TRBV7-9 and TRBJ2-2 gives the full variable domain: DTGVSQNPRHKITKRGQNVTFRCDPISEHNRLYWYRQTLGQGPEFLTYFQNEAQLEKSRLLSDRFSAERPKGSFSTLEIQRTEQGDSAMYLCASSFLPSGATGELFFGEGSRLTVL.

In this sample, this clonotype turned up many times. V is TRBV7-2 and J is TRBJ2-3; 9 nucleotides align to TRBD2. The V gene's germline CDR1 is SGHTA and CDR2 FQGNSA. Unmatched junction bases numbered 3, after V lost 0 bases and J lost 2 bases. The CDR3 has 16 amino acids. Here the CDR3 DNA reads TGTGCCAGCAGCTTAGCAGCGGGGGGCCTCACAGATACGCAGTATTTT. Amino acid sequence: CASSLAAGGLTDTQYF.

This clonotype was picked up many times. The CDR3 sequence: CASSPKADGYTF. Written as DNA, the CDR3 is TGTGCCAGCTCACCAAAGGCAGATGGCTACACCTTC. The chain links TRBV18 to TRBJ1-2; D call uncertain. V lost 2 bases to trimming and J lost 6 bases, with 7 bases between them. Germline V lookup: CDR1 KGHSH, CDR2 LQKENI. CDR3 length: 12 amino acids.

This chain joins TRBV3-1 and TRBJ2-7; D gene uncertain. From germline, CDR1 is LGHDT and CDR2 YNNKEL (reference sequence). V lost 11 bases and J 5 bases, leaving 25 bases between the germline ends. This CDR3 contains 15 residues. The chain's CDR3 is CASCQDLDATDEQYF. CDR3 sequence (DNA): TGTGCCTCCTGCCAAGATCTTGACGCTACGGACGAGCAGTACTTC.

This clonotype was seen many times. The chain uses TRBV5-6 and TRBJ2-3; maybe TRBD1 (5 bases). The CDR3 totals 15 residues. The germline CDR1 and CDR2 sequences are SGHDT and YYEEEE. The V end lost 1 base, the J end lost 0 bases, and 9 bases lay between the germline ends. This chain's CDR3 is CASSLRTTSTDTQYF. The CDR3 DNA sequence: TGTGCCAGCAGCTTGAGGACAACTAGCACAGATACGCAGTATTTT. The variable domain in full, completed from reference TRBV5-6 and TRBJ2-3, reads DAGVTQSPTHLIKTRGQQVTLRCSPKSGHDTVSWYQQALGQGPQFIFQYYEEEERQRGNFPDRFSGHQFPNYSSELNVNALLLGDSALYLCASSLRTTSTDTQYFGPGTRLTVL.